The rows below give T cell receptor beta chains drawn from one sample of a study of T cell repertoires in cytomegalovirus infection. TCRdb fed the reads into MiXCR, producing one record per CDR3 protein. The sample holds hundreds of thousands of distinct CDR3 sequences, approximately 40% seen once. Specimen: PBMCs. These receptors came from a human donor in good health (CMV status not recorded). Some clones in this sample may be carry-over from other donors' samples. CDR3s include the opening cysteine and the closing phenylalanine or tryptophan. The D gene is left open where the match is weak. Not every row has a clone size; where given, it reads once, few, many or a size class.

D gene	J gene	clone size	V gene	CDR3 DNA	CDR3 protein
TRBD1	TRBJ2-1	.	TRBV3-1	TGTGCCAGCAGCCAGGGACAGGAACACACGCTCTACAATGAGCAGTTCTTC	CASSQGQEHTLYNEQFF
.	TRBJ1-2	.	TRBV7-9	TGTGCCAGCAGCCCGGTCGGGGCCTATGGCTACACCTTC	CASSPVGAYGYTF
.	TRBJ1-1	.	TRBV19	TGTGCCAGTAGTATCACGTGGAACACTGAAGCTTTCTTT	CASSITWNTEAFF
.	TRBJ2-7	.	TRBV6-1	TGTGCCAGCAGTAAACAGGGTAGCTCCTACGAGCAGTACTTC	CASSKQGSSYEQYF
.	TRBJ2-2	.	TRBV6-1	TGTGCCAGCATTTTCAGGACGAACACCGGGGAGCTGTTTTTT	CASIFRTNTGELFF
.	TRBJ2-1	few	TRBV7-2	TGTGCCAGCAGCTTAGACCGATTTAGGGTCAATGAGCAGTTCTTC	CASSLDRFRVNEQFF
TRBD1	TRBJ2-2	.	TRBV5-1	TGCGCCAGCAGCTTGTCCCCAGGGGGCTTGAGGCCCGGGGAGCTGTTTTTT	CASSLSPGGLRPGELFF
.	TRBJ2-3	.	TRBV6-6	TGTGCCAGCCGTGCTCAGGTGGATACGCAGTATTTT	CASRAQVDTQYF
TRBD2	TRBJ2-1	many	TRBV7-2	TGTGCCAGCAGCTTAGCCATCAGCGGGGGGGCATATGAGCAGTTCTTC	CASSLAISGGAYEQFF
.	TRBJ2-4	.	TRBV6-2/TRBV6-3	TGTGCCAGCAGTTCTCTGACAGGCGCGGAGACCGAGCACTTC	CASSSLTGAETEHF
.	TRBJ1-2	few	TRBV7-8	TGTGCCAGCAGCTTAGGAATCGGGGAGGCCGGCTATGGCTACACCTTC	CASSLGIGEAGYGYTF
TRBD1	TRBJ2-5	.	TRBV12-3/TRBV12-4	TGTGCCAGCAGTTTGACTCGAGGGGGCCAAGAGACCCAGTCCTTC	CASSLTRGGQETQSF
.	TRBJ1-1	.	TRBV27	TGTGCCAGCAGTTTATCCAGCCGGGGCGTCACTGAAGCTTTCTTT	CASSLSSRGVTEAFF
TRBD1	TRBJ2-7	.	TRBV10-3	TGTGCCACAACCCCAACAGGGGTACCCTACGAGCAGTACTTC	CATTPTGVPYEQYF
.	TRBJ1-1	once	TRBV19	TGTGCCAGTAGTGCTCAGATGGACCCAGTTCAAGCTTTCTTT	CASSAQMDPVQAFF
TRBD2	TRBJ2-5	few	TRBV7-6	TGTGCCAGCAGCTTCCGACTAGCGGGGGACCTCCAAGAGACCCAGTACTTC	CASSFRLAGDLQETQYF
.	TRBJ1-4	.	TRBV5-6	TGTGCCAGCACTAACGCCCGGGACGAAAAACTGTTTTTT	CASTNARDEKLFF